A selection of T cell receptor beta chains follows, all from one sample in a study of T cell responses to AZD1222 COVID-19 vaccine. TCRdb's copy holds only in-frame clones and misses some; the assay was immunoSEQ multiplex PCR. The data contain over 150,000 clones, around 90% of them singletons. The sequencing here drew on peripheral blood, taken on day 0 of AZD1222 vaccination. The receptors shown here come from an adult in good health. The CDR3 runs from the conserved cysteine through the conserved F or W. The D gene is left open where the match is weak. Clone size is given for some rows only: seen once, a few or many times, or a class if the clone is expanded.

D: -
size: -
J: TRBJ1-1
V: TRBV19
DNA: TGTGCCAGTACTGTCGGCTCGGGCACTGAAGCTTTCTTT
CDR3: CASTVGSGTEAFF

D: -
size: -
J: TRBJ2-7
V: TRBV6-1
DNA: TGTGCCAGCAGTGAAGACTACCCTGCGACAGGGAGGTCCTACGAGCAGTACTTC
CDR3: CASSEDYPATGRSYEQYF

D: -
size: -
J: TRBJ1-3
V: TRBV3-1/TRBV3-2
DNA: TGTGCCAGCAGCCAACCCGGGGTATCTGGAAACACCATATATTTT
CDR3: CASSQPGVSGNTIYF

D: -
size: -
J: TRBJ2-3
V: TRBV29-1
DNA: TGCAGCGTCCGACGGGACACCTCAGATACGCAGTATTTT
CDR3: CSVRRDTSDTQYF

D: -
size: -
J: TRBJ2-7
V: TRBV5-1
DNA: TGCGCCAGCAGCCGAGACGGTTCCTACGAGCAGTACTTC
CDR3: CASSRDGSYEQYF

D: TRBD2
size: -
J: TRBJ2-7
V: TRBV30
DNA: TGTGCCTGGAGAAGGGACTACCTCCGATACGAGCAGTACTTC
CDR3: CAWRRDYLRYEQYF

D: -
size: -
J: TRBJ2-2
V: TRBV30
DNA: TGTGCCTGGAGTCCCGAAACCGGGGAGCTGTTTTTT
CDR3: CAWSPETGELFF

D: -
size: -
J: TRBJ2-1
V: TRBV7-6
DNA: TGTGCCAGCAGCTTAAGGGGCAGGGAGAACAATGAGCAGTTCTTC
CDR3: CASSLRGRENNEQFF

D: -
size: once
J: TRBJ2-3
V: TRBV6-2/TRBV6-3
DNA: TGTGCCAGCAGTATTAAGGGAACAGATACGCAGTATTTT
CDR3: CASSIKGTDTQYF

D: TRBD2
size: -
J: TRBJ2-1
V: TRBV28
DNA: TGTGCCAGCAGTTTTGCCCTAGCGGGGACCTACAATGAGCAGTTCTTC
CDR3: CASSFALAGTYNEQFF

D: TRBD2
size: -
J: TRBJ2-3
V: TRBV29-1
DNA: TGCAGCGTTGAAAGGCGGGAGACAGATACGCAGTATTTT
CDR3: CSVERRETDTQYF

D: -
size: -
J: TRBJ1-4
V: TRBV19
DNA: TGTGCCAGAAACGGGACGCTTGGAGGTGAAAAACTGTTTTTT
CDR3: CARNGTLGGEKLFF

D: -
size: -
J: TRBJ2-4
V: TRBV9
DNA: TGTGCCAGCAGCCCTGACAGACTAGCCAAAAACATTCAGTACTTC
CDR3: CASSPDRLAKNIQYF

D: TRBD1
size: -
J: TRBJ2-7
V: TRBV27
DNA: TGTGCCAGCAGTTCCGGGACAGGGAATTCCTACGAGCAGTACTTC
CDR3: CASSSGTGNSYEQYF

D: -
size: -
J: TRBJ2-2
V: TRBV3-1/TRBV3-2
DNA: TGTGCCAGCAGCCCACAGGTCACCGGGACGGCCCCACCCGGGGAGCTGTTTTTT
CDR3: CASSPQVTGTAPPGELFF

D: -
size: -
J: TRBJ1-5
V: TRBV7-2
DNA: TGTGCCAGCAGCTCGTATGGGCAGCCCCAGCATTTT
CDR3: CASSSYGQPQHF

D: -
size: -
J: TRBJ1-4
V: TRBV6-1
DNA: TGTGCCAGCAGTGAAGTCGGAGGGTTAGGCGAAAAACTGTTTTTT
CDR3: CASSEVGGLGEKLFF

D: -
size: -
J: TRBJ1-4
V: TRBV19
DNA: TGTGCCAGTAGTACCCGAGGGGGTAAGGTTGATGAAAAACTGTTTTTT
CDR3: CASSTRGGKVDEKLFF

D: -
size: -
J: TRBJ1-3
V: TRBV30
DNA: TGTGCCTGGAGTGAACAGGTCTCTGGAAACACCATATATTTT
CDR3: CAWSEQVSGNTIYF

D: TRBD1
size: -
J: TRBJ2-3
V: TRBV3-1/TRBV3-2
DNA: TGTGCCAGCAGCCTAAGGGACAGGAGAACCACAGATACGCAGTATTTT
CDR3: CASSLRDRRTTDTQYF

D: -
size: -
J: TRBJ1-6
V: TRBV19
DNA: TGTGCCAGTACTGACACAGGGAACTCCTATAATTCACCCCTCCACTTT
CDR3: CASTDTGNSYNSPLHF

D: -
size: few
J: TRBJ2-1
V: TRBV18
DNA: TGTGCCAGCTCACCGGCCAACTACAATGAGCAGTTCTTC
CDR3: CASSPANYNEQFF

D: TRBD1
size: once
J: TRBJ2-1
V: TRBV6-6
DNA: TGTGCCAGCAGTTACGAACAGGGGAGCTCCTACAATGAGCAGTTCTTC
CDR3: CASSYEQGSSYNEQFF

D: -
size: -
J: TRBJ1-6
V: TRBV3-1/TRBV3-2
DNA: TGTGCCAGCAGCCAAGCAGGGGTGGGCTCACCCCTCCACTTT
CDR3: CASSQAGVGSPLHF

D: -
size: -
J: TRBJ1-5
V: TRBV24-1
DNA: TGTGCCACCAGTGATCCGGGGCTGGGACAGCCCCAGCATTTT
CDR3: CATSDPGLGQPQHF

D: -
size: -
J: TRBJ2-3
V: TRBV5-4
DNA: TGTGCCAGCAGCCCCGAGCGGATCACAGATACGCAGTATTTT
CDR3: CASSPERITDTQYF

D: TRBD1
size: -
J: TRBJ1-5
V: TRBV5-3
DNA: TGTGCCAGAAGCAAAGGGACAGGAGAACTTGATAGCAATCAGCCCCAGCATTTT
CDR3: CARSKGTGELDSNQPQHF

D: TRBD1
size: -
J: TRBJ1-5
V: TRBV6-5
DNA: TGTGCCAGCATCCCCGGGACAGGGAATCAGCCCCAGCATTTT
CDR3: CASIPGTGNQPQHF

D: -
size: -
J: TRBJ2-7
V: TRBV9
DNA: TGTGCCAGCAGCCCAGGGAGTGGGGCCTACGAGCAGTACTTC
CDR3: CASSPGSGAYEQYF

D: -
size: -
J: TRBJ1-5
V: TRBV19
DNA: TGTGCCAGCCGGGGGGCAGACGTAAAGCCCCAGCATTTT
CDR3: CASRGADVKPQHF

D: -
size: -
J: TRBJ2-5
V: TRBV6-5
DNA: TGTGCCAGCAGTACAAGGACTGTCCAAGAGACCCAGTACTTC
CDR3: CASSTRTVQETQYF

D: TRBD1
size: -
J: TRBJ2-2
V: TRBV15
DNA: TGTGCCACCAGCAAGGGGGCGGGTTCCAACACCGGGGAGCTGTTTTTT
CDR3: CATSKGAGSNTGELFF

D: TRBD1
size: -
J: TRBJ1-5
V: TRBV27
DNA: TGTGCCAGCGGGGAGGACAGGGGATATCAGCCCCAGCATTTT
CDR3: CASGEDRGYQPQHF

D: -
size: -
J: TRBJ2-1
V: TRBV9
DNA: TGTGCCAGCAGCGTCCAAGGGGAGCAGTTCTTC
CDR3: CASSVQGEQFF

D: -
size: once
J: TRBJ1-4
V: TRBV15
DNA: TGTGCCACCAGCAGAGACGGGGAGAAACTGTTTTTT
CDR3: CATSRDGEKLFF

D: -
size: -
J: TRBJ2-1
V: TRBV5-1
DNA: TGCGCCAGTGGGAGGATGAGCTCCTACAATGAGCAGTTCTTC
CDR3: CASGRMSSYNEQFF

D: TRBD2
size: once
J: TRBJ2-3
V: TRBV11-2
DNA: TGTGCCAGCAGCTCGGGACTAGCACATCGCACAGATACGCAGTATTTT
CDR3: CASSSGLAHRTDTQYF

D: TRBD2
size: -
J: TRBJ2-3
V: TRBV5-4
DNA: TGTGCCAGCAGCTTAGCTAGCGGGGAGGATACGCAGTATTTT
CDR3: CASSLASGEDTQYF

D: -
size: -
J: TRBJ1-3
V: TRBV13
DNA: TGTGCCAGCAGCCGGGGACGGAGCTCTGGAAACACCATATATTTT
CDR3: CASSRGRSSGNTIYF

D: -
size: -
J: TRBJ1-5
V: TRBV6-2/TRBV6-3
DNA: TGTGCCAGCAGCTTGGGAGGGGTTTCGGGCAATCAGCCCCAGCATTTT
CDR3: CASSLGGVSGNQPQHF

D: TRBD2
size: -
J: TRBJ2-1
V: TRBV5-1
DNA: TGCGCCAGCAGTGATTCTAGCGGGGCCGATGAGCAGTTCTTC
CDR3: CASSDSSGADEQFF

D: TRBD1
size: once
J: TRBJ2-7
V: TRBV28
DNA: TGTGCCAGCAGTTCGGGACAGGTCAGCTCCTACGAGCAGTACTTC
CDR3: CASSSGQVSSYEQYF

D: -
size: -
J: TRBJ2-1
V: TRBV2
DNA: TGTGCCAGCAGTCCTGTGACGGGCCGATACAATGAGCAGTTCTTC
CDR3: CASSPVTGRYNEQFF

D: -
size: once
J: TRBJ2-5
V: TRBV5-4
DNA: TGTGCCAGCAGCCTGGACTATCAAGAGACCCAGTACTTC
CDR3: CASSLDYQETQYF

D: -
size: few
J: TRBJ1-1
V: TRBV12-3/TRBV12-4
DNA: TGTGCCAGCACCCCAAGGGAAGAAGCTTTCTTT
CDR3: CASTPREEAFF

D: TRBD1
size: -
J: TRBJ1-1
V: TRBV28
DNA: TGTGCCAGCGGACAGGGTGGCACTGAAGCTTTCTTT
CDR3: CASGQGGTEAFF

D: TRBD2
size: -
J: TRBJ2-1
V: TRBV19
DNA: TGTGCCAGTAGTATTAGAAGCGGGAGCCCTTACAATGAGCAGTTCTTC
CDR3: CASSIRSGSPYNEQFF

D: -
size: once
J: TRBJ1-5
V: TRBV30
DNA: TGTGCCTGGAGCTACAGTGGCAATCAGCCCCAGCATTTT
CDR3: CAWSYSGNQPQHF

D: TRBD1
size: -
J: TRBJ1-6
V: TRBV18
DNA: TGTGCCAGCTCCCAGGGGGAGAATTCACCCCTCCACTTT
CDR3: CASSQGENSPLHF

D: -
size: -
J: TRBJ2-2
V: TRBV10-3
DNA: TGTGCCATCAGGAACAGGGAGGAAACCGGGGAGCTGTTTTTT
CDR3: CAIRNREETGELFF

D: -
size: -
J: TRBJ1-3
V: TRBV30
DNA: TGTGCCTGGAGTGTACGGGGGGTTGGGGGGCCTGGAAACACCATATATTTT
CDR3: CAWSVRGVGGPGNTIYF

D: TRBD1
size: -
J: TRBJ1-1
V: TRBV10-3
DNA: TGTGCCATCAGTGAGTCATCCGGGACAGGGAACACTGAAGCTTTCTTT
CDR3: CAISESSGTGNTEAFF

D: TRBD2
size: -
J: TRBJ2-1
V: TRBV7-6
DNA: TGTGCCAGCAGCCCCGAATTTTTAAGCGGGGATAATGAGCAGTTCTTC
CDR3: CASSPEFLSGDNEQFF